The present entry profiles one T cell receptor (beta chain) with its context. Its antigen is unknown. A read error may account for a junction end that differs from germline. Vbeta (60) and Jbeta (13) primers were used in the PCR. In the authors' workflow: Counted up in a later analysis, unique TCR beta chains came to some 82 million, with about 9.9 million shared. TCRdb keeps only in-frame clones here, not all; method: immunoSEQ multiplex PCR. The V and J calls and clone size are taken from that table; D and trimming were inferred from the DNA. The sample carries 95,000 to 150,000 clones, about 62% recorded once. This sample is part of a study of cytomegalovirus exposure and HLA in healthy donors. Germline assignment: CDR1 SSHAT and CDR2 FNYEAQ (reference sequence). The CDR3 is 14 amino acids. Broader study findings: TCR beta chains numbering 150 to 200 were designated cytomegalovirus-associated. Most subjects had HLA-A and HLA-B alleles reportedly predicted accurately by TCR beta sequences. The only immune exposure information that was available was CMV serostatus.

The chain is built from TRBV7-7 and TRBJ1-5; possibly TRBD1 for D (6 bases). The sequence came from a woman in her forties in good health and CMV-seropositive. Sequenced material: PBMCs. The CDR3 sequence is CASSLAGAGQPQHF. The CDR3 DNA sequence: TGTGCTAGCAGCTTAGCGGGGGCGGGTCAGCCCCAGCATTTT.